The sequence of this T cell receptor beta chain was determined in a study of blood T cell repertoires in COVID-19. At the level of the study: There were acute and convalescent COVID-19 samples, and they came from the United States, Italy and Spain. The analysed material was cDNA or gDNA that came from T cells, B-cell-depleted T cells, or PBMCs.

J lost 5 bases, V lost 6 bases, and 6 bases had no gene match. The CDR3 sequence is 13 residues long. Germline CDR1 is MNHEY and CDR2 is SMNVEV (reference sequence). Recruited during active infection, patients (from Seattle) were subsequently followed longitudinally. In the source study's methods: The assay estimated nucleated cells by amplifying reference gene primers. Sequencing was performed with immunoSEQ multiplex PCR; in TCRdb, only in-frame clones are kept and a portion is missing. V, J and clone size were drawn from that table, and D and trimming were deduced from the DNA. The sample carries 200,000 to 300,000 clones, 75% to 85% recorded once.

V is TRBV27 and J is TRBJ1-1; 7 bases are shared with TRBD1. The sequence was obtained from a woman older than 75 with COVID-19, enrolled during active disease. The source material was peripheral blood. CDR3 bases: TGTGCCAGCAGCGACAGGGTTGGGACTGAAGCTTTCTTT. It specifies CASSDRVGTEAFF.